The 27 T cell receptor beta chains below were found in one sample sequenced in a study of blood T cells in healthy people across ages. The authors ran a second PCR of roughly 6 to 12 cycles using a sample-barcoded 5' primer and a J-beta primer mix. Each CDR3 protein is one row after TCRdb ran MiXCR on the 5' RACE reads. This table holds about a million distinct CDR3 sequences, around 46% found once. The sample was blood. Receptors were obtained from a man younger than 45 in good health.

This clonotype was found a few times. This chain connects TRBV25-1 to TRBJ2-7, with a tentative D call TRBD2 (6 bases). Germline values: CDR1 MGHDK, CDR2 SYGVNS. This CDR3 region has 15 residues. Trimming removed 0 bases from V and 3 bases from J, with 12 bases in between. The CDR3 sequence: CASSEYVGGNYEQYF. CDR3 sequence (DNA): TGTGCCAGCAGTGAATATGTTGGGGGGAACTACGAGCAGTACTTC.

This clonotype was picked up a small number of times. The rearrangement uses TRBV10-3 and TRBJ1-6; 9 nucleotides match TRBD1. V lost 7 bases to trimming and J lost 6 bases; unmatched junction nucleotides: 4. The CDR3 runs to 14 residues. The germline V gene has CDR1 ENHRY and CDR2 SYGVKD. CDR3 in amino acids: CAIKAGQGNSPLHF. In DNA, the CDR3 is TGTGCCATCAAGGCGGGACAGGGTAATTCACCCCTCCACTTT.

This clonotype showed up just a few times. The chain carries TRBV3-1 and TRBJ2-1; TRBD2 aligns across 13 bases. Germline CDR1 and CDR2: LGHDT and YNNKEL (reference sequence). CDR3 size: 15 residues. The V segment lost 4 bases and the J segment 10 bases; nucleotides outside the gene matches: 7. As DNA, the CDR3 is TGTGCCAGCAGCCCTACTAGCGGGGGGGCCTGGGAGCAGTTCTTC. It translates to CASSPTSGGAWEQFF.

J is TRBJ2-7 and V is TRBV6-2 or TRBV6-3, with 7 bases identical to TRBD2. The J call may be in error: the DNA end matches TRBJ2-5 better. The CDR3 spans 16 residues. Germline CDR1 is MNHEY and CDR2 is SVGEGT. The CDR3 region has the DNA TGTGCCAGCAGTTACAACGGGGGGACTTGGGAAGAGACCCAGTACTTC. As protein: CASSYNGGTWEETQYF.

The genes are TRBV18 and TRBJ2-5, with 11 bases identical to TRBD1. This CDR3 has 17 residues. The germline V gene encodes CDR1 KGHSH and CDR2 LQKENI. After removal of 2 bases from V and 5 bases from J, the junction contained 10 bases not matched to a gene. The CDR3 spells CASSPTFGTGGYETQYF. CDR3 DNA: TGTGCCAGCTCACCAACCTTCGGGACAGGGGGATACGAGACCCAGTACTTC.

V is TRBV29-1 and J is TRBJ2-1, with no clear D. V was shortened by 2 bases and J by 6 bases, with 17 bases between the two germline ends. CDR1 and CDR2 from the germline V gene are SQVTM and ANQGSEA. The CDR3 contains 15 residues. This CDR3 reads CSVENVKTPLNEQFF. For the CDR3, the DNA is TGCAGCGTTGAAAATGTGAAGACACCGCTCAATGAGCAGTTCTTC.

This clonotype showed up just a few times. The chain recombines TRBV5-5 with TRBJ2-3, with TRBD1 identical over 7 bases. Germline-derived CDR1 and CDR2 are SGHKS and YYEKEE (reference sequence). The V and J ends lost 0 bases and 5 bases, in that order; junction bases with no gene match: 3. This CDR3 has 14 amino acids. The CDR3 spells CASSLGQGEDTQYF. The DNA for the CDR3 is TGTGCCAGCAGCTTGGGTCAGGGGGAAGATACGCAGTATTTT.

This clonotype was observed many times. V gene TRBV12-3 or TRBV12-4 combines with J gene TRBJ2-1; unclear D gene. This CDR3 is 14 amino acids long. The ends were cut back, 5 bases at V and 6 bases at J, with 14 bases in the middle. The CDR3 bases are TGTGCCAGCAGTCCCTCGACCCTGGGCAATGAGCAGTTCTTC. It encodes CASSPSTLGNEQFF.

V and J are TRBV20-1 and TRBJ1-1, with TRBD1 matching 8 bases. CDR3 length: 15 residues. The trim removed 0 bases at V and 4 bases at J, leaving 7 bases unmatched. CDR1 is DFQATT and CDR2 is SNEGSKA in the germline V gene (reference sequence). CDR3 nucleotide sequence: TGCAGTGCTAGAGATCCTCAGGGGGCAAGCACTGAAGCTTTCTTT. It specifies CSARDPQGASTEAFF.

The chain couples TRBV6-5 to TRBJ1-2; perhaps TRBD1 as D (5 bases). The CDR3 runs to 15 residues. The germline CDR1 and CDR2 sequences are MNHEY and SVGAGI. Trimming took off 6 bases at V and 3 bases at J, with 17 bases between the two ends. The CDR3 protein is CASRGPSRVDYGYTF. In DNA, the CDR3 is TGTGCCAGCAGGGGACCGTCCCGCGTGGACTATGGCTACACCTTC.

In nucleotides, the CDR3 is TGCAGCGGCACAACCGACCTGAGGCGTCAGTACTTC. Translation: CSGTTDLRRQYF. The chain has TRBV29-1 and TRBJ2-5; no clear D. Trimming took 7 bases from V and 11 from J, leaving 20 bases between them. This CDR3 has 12 residues. The V gene's germline CDR1 is SQVTM and CDR2 ANQGSEA.

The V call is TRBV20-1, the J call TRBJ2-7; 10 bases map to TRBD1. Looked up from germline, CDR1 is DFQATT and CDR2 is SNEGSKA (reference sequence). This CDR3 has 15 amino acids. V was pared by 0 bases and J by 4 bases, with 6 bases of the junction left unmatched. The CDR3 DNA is TGCAGTGCTAGAGATCTAGGGACAGGGGTTTACGAGCAGTACTTC. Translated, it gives CSARDLGTGVYEQYF.

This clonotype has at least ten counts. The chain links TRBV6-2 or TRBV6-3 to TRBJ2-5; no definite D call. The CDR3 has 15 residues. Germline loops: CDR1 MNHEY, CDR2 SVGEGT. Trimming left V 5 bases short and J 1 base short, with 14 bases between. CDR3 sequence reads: CASSLRPTAQETQYF. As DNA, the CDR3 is TGTGCCAGCAGTCTTAGACCGACCGCCCAAGAGACCCAGTACTTC.

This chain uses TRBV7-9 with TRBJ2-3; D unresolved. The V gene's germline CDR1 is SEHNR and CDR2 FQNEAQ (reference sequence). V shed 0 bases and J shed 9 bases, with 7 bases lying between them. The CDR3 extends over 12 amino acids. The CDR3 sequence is CASSLARSTQYF. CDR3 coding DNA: TGTGCCAGCAGCTTAGCGAGATCAACGCAGTATTTT.

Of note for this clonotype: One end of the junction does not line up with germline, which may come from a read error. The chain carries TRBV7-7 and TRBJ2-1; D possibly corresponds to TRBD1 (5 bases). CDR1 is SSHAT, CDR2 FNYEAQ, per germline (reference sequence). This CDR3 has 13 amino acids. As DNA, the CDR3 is TGTGCTAGCAGCTTAGGTCAGGGTGGAGAGCAGTTCTTC. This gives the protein CASSLGQGGEQFF. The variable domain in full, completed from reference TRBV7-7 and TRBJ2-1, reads GAGVSQSPRYKVTKRGQDVTLRCDPISSHATLYWYQQALGQGPEFLTYFNYEAQPDKSGLPSDRFSAERPEGSISTLTIQRTEQRDSAMYRCASSLGQGGEQFFGPGTRLTVL.

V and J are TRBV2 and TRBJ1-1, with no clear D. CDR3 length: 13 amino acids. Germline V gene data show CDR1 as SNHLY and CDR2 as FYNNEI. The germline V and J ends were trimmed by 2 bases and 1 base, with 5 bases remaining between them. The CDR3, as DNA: TGTGCCAGCAGTGAACTAGAGAACACTGAAGCTTTCTTT. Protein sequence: CASSELENTEAFF.

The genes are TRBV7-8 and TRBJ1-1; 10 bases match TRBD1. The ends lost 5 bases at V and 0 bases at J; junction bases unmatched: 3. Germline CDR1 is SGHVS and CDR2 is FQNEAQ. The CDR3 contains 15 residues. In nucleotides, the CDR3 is TGTGCCAGCAGCGAAGGGACAGGGGTGAACACTGAAGCTTTCTTT. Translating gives CASSEGTGVNTEAFF.

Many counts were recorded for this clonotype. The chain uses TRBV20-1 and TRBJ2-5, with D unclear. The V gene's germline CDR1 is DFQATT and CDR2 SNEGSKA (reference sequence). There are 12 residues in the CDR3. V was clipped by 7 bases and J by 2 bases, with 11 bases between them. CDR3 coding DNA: TGCAGTGTTCGGACGCTACAAGAGACCCAGTACTTC. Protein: CSVRTLQETQYF.

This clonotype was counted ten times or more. CDR3 loop: CASSQDGAVIGNQPQHF. CDR3 DNA sequence: TGTGCCAGCAGCCAAGACGGGGCAGTGATAGGCAATCAGCCCCAGCATTTT. This chain links TRBV3-1 with TRBJ1-5; tentative D call: TRBD1 (5 bases). The CDR3 extends over 17 amino acids. Trimming stripped 0 bases from V and 2 bases from J, with 14 bases between. Germline V gene data show CDR1 as LGHDT and CDR2 as YNNKEL (reference sequence).

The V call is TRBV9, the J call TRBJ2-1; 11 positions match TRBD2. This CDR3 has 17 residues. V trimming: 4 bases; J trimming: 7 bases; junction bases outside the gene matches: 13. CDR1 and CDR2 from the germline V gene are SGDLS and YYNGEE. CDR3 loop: CASSPLVAGGPGNEQFF. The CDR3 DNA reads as TGTGCCAGCAGCCCCCTCGTAGCGGGGGGGCCGGGGAATGAGCAGTTCTTC.

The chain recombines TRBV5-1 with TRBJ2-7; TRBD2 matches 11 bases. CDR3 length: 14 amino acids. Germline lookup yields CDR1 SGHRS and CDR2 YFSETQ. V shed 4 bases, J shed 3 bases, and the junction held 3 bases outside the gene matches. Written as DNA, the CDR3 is TGCGCCAGCAGCATCGGGACTAGCGGCTACGAGCAGTACTTC. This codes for CASSIGTSGYEQYF.

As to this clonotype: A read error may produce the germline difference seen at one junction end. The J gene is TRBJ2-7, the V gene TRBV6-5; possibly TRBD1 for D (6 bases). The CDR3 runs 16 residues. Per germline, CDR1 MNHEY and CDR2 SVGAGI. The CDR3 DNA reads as TGTGCCGGCAGTTACTCTACTGGGGGCGGCTCCTACGAGCAGTACTTC. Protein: CAGSYSTGGGSYEQYF.

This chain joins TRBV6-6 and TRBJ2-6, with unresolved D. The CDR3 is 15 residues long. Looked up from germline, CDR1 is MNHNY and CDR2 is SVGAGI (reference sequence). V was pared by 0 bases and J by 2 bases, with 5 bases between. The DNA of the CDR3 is TGTGCCAGCAGTTACTCGAGTCCTGGGGCCAACGTCCTGACTTTC. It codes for CASSYSSPGANVLTF.

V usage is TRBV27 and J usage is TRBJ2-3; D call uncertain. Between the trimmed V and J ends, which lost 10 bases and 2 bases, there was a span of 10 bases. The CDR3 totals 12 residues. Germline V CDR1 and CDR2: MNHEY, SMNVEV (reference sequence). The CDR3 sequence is CATSSYTDTQYF. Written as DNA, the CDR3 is TGTGCCACATCGAGCTACACAGATACGCAGTATTTT.

The CDR3 coding sequence is TGTGCCACGACCGACAGCACGAGCTCCTACGAGCAGTACTTC. Translation gives CATTDSTSSYEQYF. This chain connects TRBV10-3 to TRBJ2-7; possible D gene TRBD1, 5 bases. This CDR3 region has 14 residues. The germline V and J ends were trimmed by 10 bases and 0 bases, with 16 bases remaining between them. CDR1 is ENHRY and CDR2 is SYGVKD in the germline V gene.

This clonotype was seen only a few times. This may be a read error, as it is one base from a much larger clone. The CDR3 coding sequence is TGTGCCAGCAGCGTCCAGGGGGCGCATCAGCCCCAGCATTTT. It translates to CASSVQGAHQPQHF. The V and J genes are TRBV7-2 and TRBJ1-5; 8 bases fit TRBD1. Trimming at V came to 5 bases and at J to 5 bases, leaving 5 bases not matched to a gene. Germline V lookup: CDR1 SGHTA, CDR2 FQGNSA. This CDR3 has 14 amino acids.

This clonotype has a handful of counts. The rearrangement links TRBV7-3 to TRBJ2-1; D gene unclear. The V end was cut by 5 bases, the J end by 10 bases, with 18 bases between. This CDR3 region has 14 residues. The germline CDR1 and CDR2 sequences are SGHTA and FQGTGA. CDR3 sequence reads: CASSPGDTTGEQFF. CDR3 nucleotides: TGTGCCAGCAGCCCAGGCGATACAACTGGGGAGCAGTTCTTC.